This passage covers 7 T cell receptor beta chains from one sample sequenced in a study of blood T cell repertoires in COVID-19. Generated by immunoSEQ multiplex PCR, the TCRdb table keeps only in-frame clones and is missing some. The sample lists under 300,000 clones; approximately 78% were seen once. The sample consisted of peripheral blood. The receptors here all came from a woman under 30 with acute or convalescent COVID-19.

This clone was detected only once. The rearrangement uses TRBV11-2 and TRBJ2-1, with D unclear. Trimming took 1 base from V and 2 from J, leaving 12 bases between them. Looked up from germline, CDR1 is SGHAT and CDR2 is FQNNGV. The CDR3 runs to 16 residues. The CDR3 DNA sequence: TGTGCCAGCAGCTTAGGGCCGGGTATGACCTACAATGAGCAGTTCTTC. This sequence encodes CASSLGPGMTYNEQFF. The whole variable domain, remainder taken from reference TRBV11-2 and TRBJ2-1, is EAGVAQSPRYKIIEKRQSVAFWCNPISGHATLYWYQQILGQGPKLLIQFQNNGVVDDSQLPKDRFSAERLKGVDSTLKIQPAKLEDSAVYLCASSLGPGMTYNEQFFGPGTRLTVL.

CDR3 DNA: TGTGCCAGCTCACCAGCAGACAGGACGTACAATGAGCAGTTCTTC. Protein product: CASSPADRTYNEQFF. The V and J genes are TRBV18 and TRBJ2-1, with D tentatively TRBD1 (6 bases). Trimming took 2 bases from V and 4 from J, leaving 12 bases between them. Germline V gene data show CDR1 as KGHSH and CDR2 as LQKENI. The CDR3 has 15 residues.

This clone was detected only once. The CDR3: CASSLVGYDKTYEQYF. The CDR3 DNA is TGTGCCAGCAGCTTAGTGGGCTACGACAAAACCTACGAGCAGTACTTC. The chain joins TRBV11-2 to TRBJ2-7; D unclear. The CDR3 totals 16 residues. The V end was cut by 1 base, the J end by 2 bases, with 15 bases between. Germline loops: CDR1 SGHAT, CDR2 FQNNGV.

The CDR3, as DNA: TGTGCCAGCTCACGCTCAGAAAACTCTGGAAACACCATATATTTT. It specifies CASSRSENSGNTIYF. The chain links TRBV18 to TRBJ1-3; D gene ambiguous. Trimming stripped 4 bases from V and 0 bases from J, with 10 bases between. CDR1 is KGHSH and CDR2 is LQKENI in the germline V gene. The length of the CDR3 is 15 residues. The complete variable domain, with remaining parts taken from reference TRBV18 and TRBJ1-3, reads NAGVMQNPRHLVRRRGQEARLRCSPMKGHSHVYWYRQLPEEGLKFMVYLQKENIIDESGMPKERFSAEFPKEGPSILRIQQVVRGDSAAYFCASSRSENSGNTIYFGEGSWLTVV.

CDR3 nucleotides: TGTGCCAGCAGCACAACACGCTCCGGGGCCAACGTCCTGACTTTC. Protein: CASSTTRSGANVLTF. The V and J genes are TRBV9 and TRBJ2-6; D not resolved. CDR1 SGDLS and CDR2 YYNGEE come from the germline V gene. V was clipped by 4 bases and J by 4 bases, with 12 bases between them. This CDR3 comprises 15 residues.

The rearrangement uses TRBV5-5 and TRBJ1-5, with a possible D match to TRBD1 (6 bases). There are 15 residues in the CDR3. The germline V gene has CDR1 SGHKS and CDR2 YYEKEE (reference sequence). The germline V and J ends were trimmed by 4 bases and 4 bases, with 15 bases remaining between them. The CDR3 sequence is CASSPDEGENQPQHF. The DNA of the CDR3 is TGTGCCAGCAGCCCCGACGAGGGGGAGAATCAGCCCCAGCATTTT.

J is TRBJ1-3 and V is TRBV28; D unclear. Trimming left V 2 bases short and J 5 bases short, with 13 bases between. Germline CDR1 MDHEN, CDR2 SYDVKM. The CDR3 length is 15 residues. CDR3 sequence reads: CASSLAARSRNTIYF. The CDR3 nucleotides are TGTGCCAGCAGTTTAGCAGCCAGGTCTCGAAACACCATATATTTT.